The clone carrying this TCR beta chain was recorded many times. Its antigen remains unidentified. Library preparation (for TCRbeta) was performed with unique molecular identifiers. TCRdb recomputed calls from the PCR reads with MiXCR, one row per CDR3 protein. The data contain approximately 300,000 distinct CDR3 sequences, less than 9.5% of them singletons. The data are from a study of T-cell reconstitution after alpha-beta-depleted transplantation in children. The CDR3 contains 12 residues. V gave up 7 bases and J gave up 2 bases, with 8 bases separating them. Study-wide points: Hyperexpanded clones declined; after one year, newly produced T cells mostly supplied diversity. Day-60 TCRbeta diversity that was high in some patients was derived from surviving recipient T cells and thymic progenitors. Reportedly, alpha-beta T cells present about two months post-transplant originated from several hundred expanded clones of graft origin.

The chain uses TRBV12-3 or TRBV12-4 and TRBJ1-2; D unclear. The origin of this receptor is a female patient between 2 and 15 years old who had a stem cell transplant for Fanconi anemia, so the T cells may come from the graft donor. Material: peripheral blood, obtained 360 days after TCRalphabeta/CD19-depleted stem cell transplant. CDR3: CASTAANYGYTF. CDR3 DNA: TGTGCCAGCACAGCAGCAAACTATGGCTACACCTTC.